The clone carrying this T cell receptor (beta chain) has at least ten counts. Its cognate antigen is unknown. Documented time point: sample taken at primary tumor resection. Samples were donated by 72 untreated early-stage non-small cell lung cancer patients. No cells were sorted before sequencing. The whole RNA sequenced was extracted from tumor, nontumor lung or frozen PBMC. The data were taken from a study of spatial heterogeneity in lung cancer. V lost 6 bases and J lost 0; bases outside the gene matches: 3. The CDR3 consists of 15 residues. TCRdb reprocessed the 5' RACE reads with MiXCR, giving one entry per CDR3 protein. This table has about 22,000 distinct CDR3 sequences, 4.6% appearing once. Findings and caveats of the study: TCRs found ubiquitously expanded in tumor appeared in blood more at resection than at follow-up.

The gene calls are TRBV12-3 or TRBV12-4 and TRBJ1-3; 9 bases line up with TRBD1. This sequence originates from a male donor with early-stage non-small cell lung cancer. Material: PBMCs, obtained at surgery. The CDR3 DNA follows: TGTGCCAGCAGGGGACAGGGCAGCTCTGGAAACACCATATATTTT. Translation: CASRGQGSSGNTIYF.